What follows are 29 T cell receptor beta chains derived from one specimen sequenced in a study of T cells expressing NK-cell markers. From the 5' RACE reads, TCRdb lists one entry per CDR3 protein and no DNA. Here the sample table reports about 170,000 distinct CDR3 sequences. Material for sequencing was blood T cells: a sorted CD56 or NKG2C T cell subset, CD4+ or CD8+ T cells, or bulk PBMC T cells (not recorded which). These receptors originate from a man aged 18 to 69 in good health.

This sequence joins TRBV18 and TRBJ2-7; no DNA is available, so the TRBD1 call from TCRdb remains unchecked. The CDR3 length is 14 residues. Germline CDR1 is KGHSH and CDR2 is LQKENI. CDR3 sequence: CASSPVAGDYEQYF. The full variable domain, its missing parts supplied by reference TRBV18 and TRBJ2-7, is NAGVMQNPRHLVRRRGQEARLRCSPMKGHSHVYWYRQLPEEGLKFMVYLQKENIIDESGMPKERFSAEFPKEGPSILRIQQVVRGDSAAYFCASSPVAGDYEQYFGPGTRLTVT.

The chain recombines TRBV27 with TRBJ2-7; TCRdb lists TRBD1, though no DNA is available to test this call. Germline-derived CDR1 and CDR2 are MNHEY and SMNVEV (reference sequence). The CDR3 sequence is 15 residues long. The CDR3 sequence is CASSEQASSSYEQYF.

The chain carries TRBV6-5 and TRBJ2-5; TCRdb designates TRBD1, a call that cannot be tested without DNA. This CDR3 comprises 16 residues. Germline CDR1 is MNHEY and CDR2 is SVGAGI. The CDR3 is CASSYSTQGDQETQYF.

The chain recombines TRBV20-1 with TRBJ1-5. Germline V gene sequence: CDR1 DFQATT, CDR2 SNEGSKA (reference sequence). The CDR3 spans 17 residues. CDR3 residues: CSAREGKVGRGNQPQHF.

The chain has TRBV7-9 and TRBJ2-5; absent DNA, TCRdb's TRBD1 call cannot be checked. Per germline, CDR1 SEHNR and CDR2 FQNEAQ (reference sequence). The CDR3 spans 15 residues. The chain's CDR3 is CASSTPGQGQETQYF.

The chain employs TRBV28 and TRBJ2-7; TCRdb lists TRBD2, though no DNA is available to test this call. The length of the CDR3 is 16 residues. Germline V lookup: CDR1 MDHEN, CDR2 SYDVKM. The CDR3 sequence is CASSFPTSGASYEQYF.

The J gene is TRBJ1-1, the V gene TRBV6-5. Germline CDR1 and CDR2: MNHEY and SVGAGI. The length of the CDR3 is 16 residues. The CDR3 loop is CASSYLAGSLNTEAFF.

CDR3 protein: CASSFITRYEQYF. The genes are TRBV28 and TRBJ2-7. The CDR3 is 13 amino acids. Germline CDR1 and CDR2: MDHEN and SYDVKM.

This chain uses TRBV15 with TRBJ2-7; no DNA is available, so the TRBD2 call from TCRdb remains unchecked. The CDR3 is made up of 17 amino acids. Germline lookup yields CDR1 LNHNV and CDR2 YYDKDF (reference sequence). The CDR3 spells CATSREDSGGISYEQYF.

The chain has TRBV7-9 and TRBJ2-5; TCRdb's assignment of TRBD1 cannot be checked, as there is no DNA. The CDR3 totals 15 residues. Germline lookup yields CDR1 SEHNR and CDR2 FQNEAQ (reference sequence). The CDR3 sequence: CASSTLGQNQETQYF.

V and J are TRBV6-2 or TRBV6-3 and TRBJ2-7; TCRdb returns TRBD1, unconfirmable since there is no DNA. The CDR3 covers 17 residues. Germline V gene sequence: CDR1 MNHEY, CDR2 SVGEGT. The CDR3 protein is CASSYGPGQGRVWEQYF.

The chain is built from TRBV6-5 and TRBJ2-7; absent DNA, TCRdb's TRBD2 call cannot be checked. The CDR3 covers 12 residues. Germline CDR1 reads MNHEY; CDR2 reads SVGAGI. CDR3 residues: CASGLTRYEQYF.

The V call is TRBV20-1, the J call TRBJ2-7; without DNA, the TCRdb call of TRBD1 cannot be checked. CDR1 is DFQATT and CDR2 is SNEGSKA in the germline V gene (reference sequence). The CDR3 sequence is 11 residues long. CDR3 loop: CAAGVPYEQYF.

V and J are TRBV6-4 and TRBJ1-4. The CDR3 runs to 13 residues. CDR1 and CDR2 (germline): MRHNA, SNTAGT. The CDR3 sequence: CASSDGENEKLFF.

V and J are TRBV6-5 and TRBJ2-1. The germline CDR1 and CDR2 sequences are MNHEY and SVGAGI. This CDR3 contains 14 residues. CDR3: CASSYSQVYNEQFF.

The rearrangement joins TRBV3-1 to TRBJ1-2. The CDR3 spans 16 residues. CDR1 is LGHDT, CDR2 YNNKEL, per germline (reference sequence). The CDR3 sequence: CASSQDQGLTLYGYTF.

The rearrangement uses TRBV4-1 and TRBJ2-1; TCRdb outputs TRBD2, but without DNA this stays unchecked. This CDR3 has 18 residues. Per germline, CDR1 MGHRA and CDR2 YSYEKL. This CDR3 reads CASSQDRLAGASDNEQFF.

The chain links TRBV7-9 to TRBJ2-2; TCRdb calls TRBD1, which cannot be checked without DNA. Germline-derived CDR1 and CDR2 are SEHNR and FQNEAQ (reference sequence). The CDR3 sequence is 16 residues long. CDR3 protein: CASSLRTGDVTGELFF.

J is TRBJ2-6 and V is TRBV15; lacking DNA, the TRBD2 call made by TCRdb goes unchecked. CDR3 length equals 17 residues. The germline V gene has CDR1 LNHNV and CDR2 YYDKDF (reference sequence). The CDR3 is CATSSGGGVSGANVLTF.

The CDR3 is CSGGSGYGYTF. This chain joins TRBV29-1 and TRBJ1-2; TCRdb indicates TRBD1, and absent DNA this call remains unverified. The length of the CDR3 is 11 residues. Germline lookup yields CDR1 SQVTM and CDR2 ANQGSEA.

The chain uses TRBV7-3 and TRBJ1-4; the TRBD1 assignment by TCRdb is unverifiable without DNA. The V gene's germline CDR1 is SGHTA and CDR2 FQGTGA. The CDR3 consists of 16 residues. CDR3 loop: CASSSPGRGLNEKLFF.

The rearrangement uses TRBV5-1 and TRBJ2-3. The germline V gene has CDR1 SGHRS and CDR2 YFSETQ. CDR3 size: 13 residues. CDR3 loop: CASSLGSADTQYF.

This chain joins TRBV9 and TRBJ2-2; TCRdb's D call of TRBD1 is untestable without DNA. The CDR3 has 16 residues. From germline, CDR1 is SGDLS and CDR2 YYNGEE. CDR3 region: CASSPGTGGWTGELFF.

The chain's CDR3 is CASSLPTEGPGNTIYF. The chain is built from TRBV7-9 and TRBJ1-3; TCRdb calls TRBD1, which cannot be checked without DNA. The germline CDR1 and CDR2 sequences are SEHNR and FQNEAQ (reference sequence). The CDR3 contains 16 residues.

V gene TRBV25-1 combines with J gene TRBJ1-3. Germline lookup yields CDR1 MGHDK and CDR2 SYGVNS. The CDR3 length is 15 residues. CDR3 amino acids: CASRGGDYSGNTIYF.

The chain has TRBV15 and TRBJ2-2; TCRdb's assignment of TRBD1 cannot be checked, as there is no DNA. The CDR3 runs 15 residues. Germline V lookup: CDR1 LNHNV, CDR2 YYDKDF (reference sequence). The CDR3 protein is CATSRTGGSTGELFF.

The chain couples TRBV6-5 to TRBJ1-2; as DNA is missing, the TRBD1 call by TCRdb cannot be tested. Per germline, CDR1 MNHEY and CDR2 SVGAGI. The CDR3 has 15 residues. The CDR3 sequence: CASSPTDRGVYGYTF.

V is TRBV9 and J is TRBJ1-2. CDR3 length equals 15 residues. Germline assignment: CDR1 SGDLS and CDR2 YYNGEE. CDR3 region: CASSVDALGVGGYTF. The full variable domain, rest sourced from reference TRBV9 and TRBJ1-2, is DSGVTQTPKHLITATGQRVTLRCSPRSGDLSVYWYQQSLDQGLQFLIQYYNGEERAKGNILERFSAQQFPDLHSELNLSSLELGDSALYFCASSVDALGVGGYTFGSGTRLTVV.

The V gene is TRBV12-3 or TRBV12-4, the J gene TRBJ2-3. CDR3 length: 16 residues. CDR3 loop: CASSWTNMLYADTQYF.